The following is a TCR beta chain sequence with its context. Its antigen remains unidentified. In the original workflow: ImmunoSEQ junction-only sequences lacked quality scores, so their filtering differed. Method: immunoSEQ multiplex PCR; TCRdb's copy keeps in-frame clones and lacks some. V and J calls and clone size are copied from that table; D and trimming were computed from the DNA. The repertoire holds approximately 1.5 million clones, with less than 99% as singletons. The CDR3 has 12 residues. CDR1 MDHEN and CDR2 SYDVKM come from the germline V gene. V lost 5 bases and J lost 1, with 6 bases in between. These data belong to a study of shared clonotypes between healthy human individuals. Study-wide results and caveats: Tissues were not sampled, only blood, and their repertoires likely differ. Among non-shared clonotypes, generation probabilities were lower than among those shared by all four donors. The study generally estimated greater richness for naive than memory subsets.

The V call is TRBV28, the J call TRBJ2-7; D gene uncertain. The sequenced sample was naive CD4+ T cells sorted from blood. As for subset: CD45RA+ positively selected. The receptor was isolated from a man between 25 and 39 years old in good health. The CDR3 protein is CASSTSSYEQYF. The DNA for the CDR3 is TGTGCCAGCAGTACCAGTTCCTACGAGCAGTACTTC.